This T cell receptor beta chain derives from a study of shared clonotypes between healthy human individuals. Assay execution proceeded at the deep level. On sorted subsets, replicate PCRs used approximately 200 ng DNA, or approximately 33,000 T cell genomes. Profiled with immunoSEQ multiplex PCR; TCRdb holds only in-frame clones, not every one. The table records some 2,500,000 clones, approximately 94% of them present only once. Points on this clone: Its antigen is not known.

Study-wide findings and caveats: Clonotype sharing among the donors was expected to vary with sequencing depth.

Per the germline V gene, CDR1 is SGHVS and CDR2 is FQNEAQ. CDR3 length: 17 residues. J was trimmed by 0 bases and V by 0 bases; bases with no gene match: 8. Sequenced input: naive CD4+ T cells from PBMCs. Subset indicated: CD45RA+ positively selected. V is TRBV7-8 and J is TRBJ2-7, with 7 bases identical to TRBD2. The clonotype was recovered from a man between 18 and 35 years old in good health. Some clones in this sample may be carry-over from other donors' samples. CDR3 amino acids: CASSLALQSGDSYEQYF. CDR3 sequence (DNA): TGTGCCAGCAGCTTAGCGCTTCAGAGCGGGGACTCCTACGAGCAGTACTTC.